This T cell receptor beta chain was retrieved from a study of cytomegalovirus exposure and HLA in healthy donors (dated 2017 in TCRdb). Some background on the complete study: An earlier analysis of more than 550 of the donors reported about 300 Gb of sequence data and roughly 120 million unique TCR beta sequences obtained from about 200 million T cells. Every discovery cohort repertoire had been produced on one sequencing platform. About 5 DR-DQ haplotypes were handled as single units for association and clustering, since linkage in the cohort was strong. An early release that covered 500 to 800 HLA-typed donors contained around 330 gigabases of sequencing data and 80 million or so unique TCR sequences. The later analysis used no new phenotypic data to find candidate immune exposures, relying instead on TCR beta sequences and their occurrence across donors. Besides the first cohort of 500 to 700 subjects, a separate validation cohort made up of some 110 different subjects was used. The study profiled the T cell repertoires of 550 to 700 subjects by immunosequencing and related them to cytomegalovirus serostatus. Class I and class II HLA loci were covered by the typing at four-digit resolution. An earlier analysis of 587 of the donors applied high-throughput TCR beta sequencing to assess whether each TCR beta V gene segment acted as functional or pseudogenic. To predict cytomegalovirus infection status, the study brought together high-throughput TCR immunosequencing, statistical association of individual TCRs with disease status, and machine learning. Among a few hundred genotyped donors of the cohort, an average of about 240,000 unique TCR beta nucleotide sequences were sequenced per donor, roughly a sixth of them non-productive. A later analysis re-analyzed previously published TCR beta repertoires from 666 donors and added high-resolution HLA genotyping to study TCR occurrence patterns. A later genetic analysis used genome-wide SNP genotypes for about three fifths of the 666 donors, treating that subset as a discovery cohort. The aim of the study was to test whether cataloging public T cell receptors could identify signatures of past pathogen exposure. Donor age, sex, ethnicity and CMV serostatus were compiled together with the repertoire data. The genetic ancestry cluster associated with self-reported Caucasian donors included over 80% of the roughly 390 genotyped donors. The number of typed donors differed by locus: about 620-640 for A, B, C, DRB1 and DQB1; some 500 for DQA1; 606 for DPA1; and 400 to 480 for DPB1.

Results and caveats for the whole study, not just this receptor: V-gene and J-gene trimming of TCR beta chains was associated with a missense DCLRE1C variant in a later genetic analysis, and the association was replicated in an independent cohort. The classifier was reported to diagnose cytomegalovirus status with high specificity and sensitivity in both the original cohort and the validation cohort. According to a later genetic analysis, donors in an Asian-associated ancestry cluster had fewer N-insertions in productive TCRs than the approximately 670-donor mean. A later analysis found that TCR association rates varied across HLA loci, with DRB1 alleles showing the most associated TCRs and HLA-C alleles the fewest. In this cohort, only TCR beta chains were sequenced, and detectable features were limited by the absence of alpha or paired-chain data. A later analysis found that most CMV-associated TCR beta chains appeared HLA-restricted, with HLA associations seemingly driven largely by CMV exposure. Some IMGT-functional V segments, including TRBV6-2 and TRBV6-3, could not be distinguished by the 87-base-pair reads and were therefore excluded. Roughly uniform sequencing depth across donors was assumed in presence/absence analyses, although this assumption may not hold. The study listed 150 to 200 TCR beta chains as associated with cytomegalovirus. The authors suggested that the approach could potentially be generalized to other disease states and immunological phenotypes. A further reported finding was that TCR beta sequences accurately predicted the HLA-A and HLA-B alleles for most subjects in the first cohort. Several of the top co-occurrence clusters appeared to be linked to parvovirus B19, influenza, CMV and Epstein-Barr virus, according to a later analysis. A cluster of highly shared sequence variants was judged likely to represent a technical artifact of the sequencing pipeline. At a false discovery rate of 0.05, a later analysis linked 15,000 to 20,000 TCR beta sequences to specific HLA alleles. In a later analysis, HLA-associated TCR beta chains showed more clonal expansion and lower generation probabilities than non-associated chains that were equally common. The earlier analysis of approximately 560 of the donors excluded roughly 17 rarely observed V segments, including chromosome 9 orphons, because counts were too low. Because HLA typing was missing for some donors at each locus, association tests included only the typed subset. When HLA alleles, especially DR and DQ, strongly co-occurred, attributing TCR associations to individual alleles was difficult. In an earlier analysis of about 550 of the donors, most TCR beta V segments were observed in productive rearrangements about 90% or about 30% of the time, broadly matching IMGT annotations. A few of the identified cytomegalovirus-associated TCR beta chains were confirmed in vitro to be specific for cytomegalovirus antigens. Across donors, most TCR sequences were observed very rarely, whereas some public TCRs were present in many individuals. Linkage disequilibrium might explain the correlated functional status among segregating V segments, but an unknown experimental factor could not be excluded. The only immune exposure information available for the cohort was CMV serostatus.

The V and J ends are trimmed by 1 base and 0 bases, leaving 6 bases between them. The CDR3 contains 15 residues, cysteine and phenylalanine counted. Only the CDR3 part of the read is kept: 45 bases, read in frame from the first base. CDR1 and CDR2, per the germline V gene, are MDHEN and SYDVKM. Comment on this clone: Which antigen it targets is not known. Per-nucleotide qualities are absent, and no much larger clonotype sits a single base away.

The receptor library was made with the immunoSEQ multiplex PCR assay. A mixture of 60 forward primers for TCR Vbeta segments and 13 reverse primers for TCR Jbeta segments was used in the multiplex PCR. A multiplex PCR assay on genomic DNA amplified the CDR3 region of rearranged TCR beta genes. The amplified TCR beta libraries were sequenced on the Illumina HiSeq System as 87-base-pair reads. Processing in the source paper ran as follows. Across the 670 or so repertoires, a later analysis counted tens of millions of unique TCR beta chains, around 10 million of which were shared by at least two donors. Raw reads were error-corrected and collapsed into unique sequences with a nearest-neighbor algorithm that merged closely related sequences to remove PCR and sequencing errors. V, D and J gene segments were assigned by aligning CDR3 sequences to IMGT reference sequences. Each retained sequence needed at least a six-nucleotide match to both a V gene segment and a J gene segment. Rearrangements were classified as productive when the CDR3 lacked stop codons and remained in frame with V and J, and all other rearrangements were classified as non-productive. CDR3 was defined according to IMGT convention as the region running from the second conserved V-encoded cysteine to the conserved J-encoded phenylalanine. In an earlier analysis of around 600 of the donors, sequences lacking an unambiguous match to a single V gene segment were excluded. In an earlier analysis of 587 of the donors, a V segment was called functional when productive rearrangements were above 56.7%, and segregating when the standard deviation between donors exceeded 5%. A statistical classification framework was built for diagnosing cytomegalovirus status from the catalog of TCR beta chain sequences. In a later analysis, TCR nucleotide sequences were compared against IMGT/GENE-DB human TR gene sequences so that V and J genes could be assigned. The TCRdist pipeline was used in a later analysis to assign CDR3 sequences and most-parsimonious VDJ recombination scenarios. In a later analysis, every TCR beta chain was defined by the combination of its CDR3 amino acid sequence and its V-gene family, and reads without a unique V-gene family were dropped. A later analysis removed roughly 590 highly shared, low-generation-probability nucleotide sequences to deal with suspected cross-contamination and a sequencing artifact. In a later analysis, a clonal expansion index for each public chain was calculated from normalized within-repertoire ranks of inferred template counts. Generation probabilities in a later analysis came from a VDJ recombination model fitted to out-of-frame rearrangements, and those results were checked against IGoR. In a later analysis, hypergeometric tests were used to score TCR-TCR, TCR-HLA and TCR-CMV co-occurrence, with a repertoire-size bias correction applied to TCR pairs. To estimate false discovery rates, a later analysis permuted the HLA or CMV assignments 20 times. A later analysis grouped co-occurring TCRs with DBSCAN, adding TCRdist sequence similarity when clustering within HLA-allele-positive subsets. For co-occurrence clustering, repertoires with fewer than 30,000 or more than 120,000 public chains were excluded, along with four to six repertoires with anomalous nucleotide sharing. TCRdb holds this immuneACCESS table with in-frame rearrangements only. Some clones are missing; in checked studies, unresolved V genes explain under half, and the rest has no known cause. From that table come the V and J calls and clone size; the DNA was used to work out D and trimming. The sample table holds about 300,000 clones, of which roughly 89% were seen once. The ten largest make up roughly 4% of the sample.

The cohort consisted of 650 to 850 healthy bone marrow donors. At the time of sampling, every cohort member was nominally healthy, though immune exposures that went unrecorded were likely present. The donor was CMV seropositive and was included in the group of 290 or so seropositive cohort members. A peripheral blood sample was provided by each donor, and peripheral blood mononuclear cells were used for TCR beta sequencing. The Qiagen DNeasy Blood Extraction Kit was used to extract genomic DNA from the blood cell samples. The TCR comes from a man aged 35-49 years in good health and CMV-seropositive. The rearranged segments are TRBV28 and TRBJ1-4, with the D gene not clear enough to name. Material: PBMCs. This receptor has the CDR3 CASSLLVPTNEKLFF. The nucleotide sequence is TGTGCCAGCAGTTTATTAGTACCAACTAATGAAAAACTGTTTTTT.